This T cell receptor (beta chain) was captured by sequencing in a study of blood T cell repertoires in COVID-19. Study background: Samples taken during acute and convalescent COVID-19 were collected in the United States, Italy and Spain. From T cells, B-cell-depleted T cells, or PBMCs came the material, which was cDNA or gDNA.

Patients at the Seattle site were enrolled during active infection and followed longitudinally. Authors' data handling: From reference gene primer amplification, estimates of nucleated cell counts were derived. Libraries were prepared by immunoSEQ multiplex PCR; TCRdb keeps only in-frame clonotypes and omits some of them. The V and J calls and clone size come from that table; D and trimming were worked out from the DNA. The table has about 180,000 clones, roughly four fifths seen once; the top ten hold under 10%. CDR1 is SGHNT and CDR2 is YYREEE in the germline V gene (reference sequence). CDR3 length: 17 residues. The V and J ends lost 0 bases and 0 bases, in that order; junction bases with no gene match: 6.

This chain joins TRBV5-4 and TRBJ1-2; 9 bases line up with TRBD1. This clonotype originated in a woman in her sixties or seventies with COVID-19, enrolled during active disease. The sequenced material came from peripheral blood. The CDR3 sequence: CASSLARTGAANYGYTF. The CDR3 nucleotides read TGTGCCAGCAGCTTGGCCCGGACAGGGGCTGCTAACTATGGCTACACCTTC.